This TCR beta chain was captured by sequencing in a study of T cell changes during pregnancy in multiple sclerosis. The data were produced by immunoSEQ multiplex PCR, yet TCRdb's version contains in-frame clones alone and is incomplete. In the table there are tens of thousands of clones, 85% to 90% of which are singletons. Only one count was recorded for this clone. The germline CDR1 and CDR2 sequences are MDHEN and SYDVKM. Trimming left V 6 bases short and J 0 bases short, with 15 bases between. The CDR3 extends over 16 amino acids. The chain is built from TRBV28 and TRBJ1-5, with D perhaps TRBD1 (5 bases). The sample was CD8+ T cells from peripheral blood mononuclear cells, taken in the second trimester of pregnancy. This receptor was obtained from a female donor with multiple sclerosis, enrolled in a pregnancy study. This CDR3 reads CASRRPTEYSNQPQHF. The CDR3 nucleotides read TGTGCCAGCAGGCGACCGACAGAATATAGCAATCAGCCCCAGCATTTT. The full variable domain, completed using reference TRBV28 and TRBJ1-5, is DVKVTQSSRYLVKRTGEKVFLECVQDMDHENMFWYRQDPGLGLRLIYFSYDVKMKEKGDIPEGYSVSREKKERFSLILESASTNQTSMYLCASRRPTEYSNQPQHFGDGTRLSIL.